Listed below are T cell receptor beta chains from one sample, sequenced in a study of cytomegalovirus exposure and HLA in healthy donors. This table comes from immunoSEQ multiplex PCR, and its TCRdb copy is limited to in-frame clones, with some not included. The sample includes about 110,000 clones, about three quarters seen only once; the top ten take 7.8%. Material: PBMCs. These receptors came from a man aged 30 to 39 in good health and CMV-seronegative. Both conserved end residues are part of each CDR3. A D gene is named only where the DNA matches it firmly. Clone sizes are given selectively: once, few, many, or a class where the clone is expanded.

d_gene: -
j_gene: TRBJ2-3
v_gene: TRBV5-1
abundance: -
CDR3nt: TGCGCCAGCAGCTTGGAGGGGAACCCTAGCACAGATACGCAGTATTTT
CDR3aa: CASSLEGNPSTDTQYF

d_gene: -
j_gene: TRBJ1-1
v_gene: TRBV10-3
abundance: few
CDR3nt: TGTGCCATCAGTGAGTCGCGGGGGGACACTGAAGCTTTCTTT
CDR3aa: CAISESRGDTEAFF

d_gene: TRBD1
j_gene: TRBJ1-1
v_gene: TRBV6-5
abundance: few
CDR3nt: TGTGCCAGCAGGGGAACACAGGGGACCGTCTTTGAAGCTTTCTTT
CDR3aa: CASRGTQGTVFEAFF

d_gene: -
j_gene: TRBJ1-1
v_gene: TRBV7-3
abundance: -
CDR3nt: TGTGCCAGCAGCACACAGGGGAACACTGAAGCTTTCTTT
CDR3aa: CASSTQGNTEAFF

d_gene: TRBD1
j_gene: TRBJ2-2
v_gene: TRBV27
abundance: -
CDR3nt: TGTGCCAGCAGTTTATGGGCAGTTCGGGACAGGAGGAACACCGGGGAGCTGTTTTTT
CDR3aa: CASSLWAVRDRRNTGELFF

d_gene: -
j_gene: TRBJ1-2
v_gene: TRBV14
abundance: -
CDR3nt: TGTGCCAGCAGCCAAGAGAGGGCTGGGGATGGCTACACCTTC
CDR3aa: CASSQERAGDGYTF

d_gene: TRBD1
j_gene: TRBJ2-5
v_gene: TRBV6-5
abundance: -
CDR3nt: TGTGCCAGCAGTCGTGGGACAGTCCAAGAGACCCAGTACTTC
CDR3aa: CASSRGTVQETQYF

d_gene: TRBD1
j_gene: TRBJ1-4
v_gene: TRBV5-1
abundance: -
CDR3nt: TGCGCCAGCAGCTTGGCGGGACAGTATAATGAAAAACTGTTTTTT
CDR3aa: CASSLAGQYNEKLFF

d_gene: TRBD1
j_gene: TRBJ2-7
v_gene: TRBV10-3
abundance: -
CDR3nt: TGTGCCATCAACGCCGGGACAGCAGCCTACGAGCAGTACTTC
CDR3aa: CAINAGTAAYEQYF

d_gene: TRBD1
j_gene: TRBJ2-3
v_gene: TRBV6-6
abundance: medium-sized
CDR3nt: TGTGCCAGCAGCACTACCGGGACAGGGGGATCAGATACGCAGTATTTT
CDR3aa: CASSTTGTGGSDTQYF

d_gene: -
j_gene: TRBJ1-2
v_gene: TRBV5-6
abundance: -
CDR3nt: TGTGCCAGCAGCCTATACTATGGCTACACCTTC
CDR3aa: CASSLYYGYTF

d_gene: TRBD1
j_gene: TRBJ1-1
v_gene: TRBV7-3
abundance: -
CDR3nt: TGTGCCAGCAGCGGACAGGGCCCGGGCACTGAAGCTTTCTTT
CDR3aa: CASSGQGPGTEAFF

d_gene: -
j_gene: TRBJ2-7
v_gene: TRBV7-9
abundance: -
CDR3nt: TGTGCCAGCAGCCAAGACACGGAGCAGTACTTC
CDR3aa: CASSQDTEQYF

d_gene: TRBD2
j_gene: TRBJ2-5
v_gene: TRBV9
abundance: -
CDR3nt: TGTGCCAGCAGCGTAGTGGCTAGCGGGAGTCAGACCCAGTACTTC
CDR3aa: CASSVVASGSQTQYF

d_gene: -
j_gene: TRBJ1-1
v_gene: TRBV27
abundance: once
CDR3nt: TGTGCCAGCAGTTTATCAGGGCAGGGGTCTGAAGCTTTCTTT
CDR3aa: CASSLSGQGSEAFF

d_gene: -
j_gene: TRBJ1-3
v_gene: TRBV5-1
abundance: -
CDR3nt: TGCGCCAGCAGCTTGGGAGGGGGCTCTGGAAACACCATATATTTT
CDR3aa: CASSLGGGSGNTIYF

d_gene: -
j_gene: TRBJ1-2
v_gene: TRBV7-8
abundance: -
CDR3nt: TGTGCCAGCGAAAGGACAGCTCTTAGAGGCTACACCTTC
CDR3aa: CASERTALRGYTF

d_gene: TRBD1
j_gene: TRBJ2-1
v_gene: TRBV28
abundance: few
CDR3nt: TGTGCCAGCCGCGTGACAGGGCAATCCTACAATGAGCAGTTCTTC
CDR3aa: CASRVTGQSYNEQFF

d_gene: TRBD1
j_gene: TRBJ2-2
v_gene: TRBV28
abundance: few
CDR3nt: TGTGCCAGCAGTTGGAACAGGGGGACCGGGGAGCTGTTTTTT
CDR3aa: CASSWNRGTGELFF

d_gene: TRBD1
j_gene: TRBJ1-1
v_gene: TRBV7-9
abundance: few
CDR3nt: TGTGCCAGCAGCAAGTCGACAGGGCAGGGCACTGAAGCTTTCTTT
CDR3aa: CASSKSTGQGTEAFF

d_gene: -
j_gene: TRBJ2-5
v_gene: TRBV4-1
abundance: -
CDR3nt: TGCGCCAGCAGCCCTCGTCGGACCGACAGGTCTAACCAAGAGACCCAGTACTTC
CDR3aa: CASSPRRTDRSNQETQYF

d_gene: -
j_gene: TRBJ2-5
v_gene: TRBV5-4
abundance: once
CDR3nt: TGTGCCAGCAGCCGAAAGCAGGACCAAGAGACCCAGTACTTC
CDR3aa: CASSRKQDQETQYF

d_gene: -
j_gene: TRBJ2-2
v_gene: TRBV7-9
abundance: -
CDR3nt: TGTGCCAGCAGCTTAACTACTACACCGAACACCGGGGAGCTGTTTTTT
CDR3aa: CASSLTTTPNTGELFF

d_gene: -
j_gene: TRBJ2-5
v_gene: TRBV5-1
abundance: -
CDR3nt: TGCGCCAGCAGCTTGAGAGGCCCGGAGCAGTACTTC
CDR3aa: CASSLRGPEQYF

d_gene: -
j_gene: TRBJ1-4
v_gene: TRBV27
abundance: once
CDR3nt: TGTGCCAGCAGTTTATTGTCCGGGGGGAGGGATGAAAAACTGTTTTTT
CDR3aa: CASSLLSGGRDEKLFF

d_gene: TRBD2
j_gene: TRBJ2-3
v_gene: TRBV5-1
abundance: -
CDR3nt: TGCGCCAGCTCCGTTTTACCGGGACTAGCGGGAGGGACCGGGTTCGATACGCAGTATTTT
CDR3aa: CASSVLPGLAGGTGFDTQYF

d_gene: TRBD1
j_gene: TRBJ2-5
v_gene: TRBV5-1
abundance: -
CDR3nt: TGCGCCAGCAGCTTGGTTGACAGGGTACGGGAGACCCAGTACTTC
CDR3aa: CASSLVDRVRETQYF

d_gene: -
j_gene: TRBJ1-6
v_gene: TRBV5-1
abundance: -
CDR3nt: TGCGCCAGCAGCCCGAGGACAAGCTCCTATAATTCACCCCTCCACTTT
CDR3aa: CASSPRTSSYNSPLHF

d_gene: TRBD2
j_gene: TRBJ2-1
v_gene: TRBV28
abundance: -
CDR3nt: TGTGCCAGCAGTGGTGTGGCTAGCGGGAGGACCGCGCTCTATGAGCAGTTCTTC
CDR3aa: CASSGVASGRTALYEQFF

d_gene: -
j_gene: TRBJ2-7
v_gene: TRBV27
abundance: -
CDR3nt: TGTGCCAGCAGTCCTTGGGCCACCTACGAGCAGTACTTC
CDR3aa: CASSPWATYEQYF

d_gene: TRBD1
j_gene: TRBJ2-7
v_gene: TRBV5-6
abundance: -
CDR3nt: TGTGCCAGCAGCTTGGGGACAGGCCACTACGAGCAGTACTTC
CDR3aa: CASSLGTGHYEQYF

d_gene: TRBD1
j_gene: TRBJ2-5
v_gene: TRBV5-1
abundance: -
CDR3nt: TGCGCCAGCAGCATCGGACAGGAAGAGACCCAGTACTTC
CDR3aa: CASSIGQEETQYF

d_gene: -
j_gene: TRBJ1-5
v_gene: TRBV28
abundance: once
CDR3nt: TGTGCCAGCAGTAACGCCGGGAGCAATCAGCCCCAGCATTTT
CDR3aa: CASSNAGSNQPQHF

d_gene: TRBD2
j_gene: TRBJ2-3
v_gene: TRBV7-3
abundance: -
CDR3nt: TGTGCCAGCAGCACGGGACTAGCGGGATACACAGATACGCAGTATTTT
CDR3aa: CASSTGLAGYTDTQYF

d_gene: TRBD2
j_gene: TRBJ2-3
v_gene: TRBV30
abundance: -
CDR3nt: TGTGCCTGGAGTGTAAAGGGACTAAGCACAGATACGCAGTATTTT
CDR3aa: CAWSVKGLSTDTQYF

d_gene: TRBD2
j_gene: TRBJ2-4
v_gene: TRBV28
abundance: once
CDR3nt: TGTGCCAGCAGTACGGTTCGGGGGGGGCAGGTGTACATTCAGTACTTC
CDR3aa: CASSTVRGGQVYIQYF

d_gene: -
j_gene: TRBJ2-7
v_gene: TRBV9
abundance: few
CDR3nt: TGTGCCAGCAGCGAGGCGGGGGCATGCTACGAGCAGTACTTC
CDR3aa: CASSEAGACYEQYF

d_gene: -
j_gene: TRBJ2-2
v_gene: TRBV19
abundance: -
CDR3nt: TGTGCCAGTAGCCAGTTCGGGGAGCTGTTTTTT
CDR3aa: CASSQFGELFF

d_gene: -
j_gene: TRBJ2-1
v_gene: TRBV6-6
abundance: -
CDR3nt: TGTGCCAGCAGTTACGCCACCGGTGCTCTAAACAATGAGCAGTTCTTC
CDR3aa: CASSYATGALNNEQFF

d_gene: -
j_gene: TRBJ1-4
v_gene: TRBV9
abundance: -
CDR3nt: TGTGCCAGCAGCGTCCAGGGCGGTGAAAAACTGTTTTTT
CDR3aa: CASSVQGGEKLFF

d_gene: -
j_gene: TRBJ2-7
v_gene: TRBV5-1
abundance: -
CDR3nt: TGCGCCAGCGCTGAGCTCTCCTCAAACTACGAGCAGTACTTC
CDR3aa: CASAELSSNYEQYF

d_gene: TRBD1
j_gene: TRBJ2-7
v_gene: TRBV6-1
abundance: -
CDR3nt: TGTGCCAGCAGTGGGTACAGGGGGCTTAATTACGAGCAGTACTTC
CDR3aa: CASSGYRGLNYEQYF

d_gene: -
j_gene: TRBJ2-5
v_gene: TRBV5-1
abundance: -
CDR3nt: TGCGCCAGCAGCTTGGGGGAGGAGACCCAGTACTTC
CDR3aa: CASSLGEETQYF

d_gene: TRBD1
j_gene: TRBJ2-2
v_gene: TRBV19
abundance: -
CDR3nt: TGTGCCAGTAGCCCGGACAGGGGGAGGGAGGGGACCGGGGAGCTGTTTTTT
CDR3aa: CASSPDRGREGTGELFF

d_gene: TRBD1
j_gene: TRBJ2-7
v_gene: TRBV4-1
abundance: -
CDR3nt: TGCGCCAGCAGCCAAGGGAGGGACAGGGGCTTCAACGAGCAGTACTTC
CDR3aa: CASSQGRDRGFNEQYF

d_gene: TRBD2
j_gene: TRBJ2-7
v_gene: TRBV11-3
abundance: -
CDR3nt: TGTGCCAGCAGCCGACTAGCGGGAGTGGGCGAGCAGTACTTC
CDR3aa: CASSRLAGVGEQYF